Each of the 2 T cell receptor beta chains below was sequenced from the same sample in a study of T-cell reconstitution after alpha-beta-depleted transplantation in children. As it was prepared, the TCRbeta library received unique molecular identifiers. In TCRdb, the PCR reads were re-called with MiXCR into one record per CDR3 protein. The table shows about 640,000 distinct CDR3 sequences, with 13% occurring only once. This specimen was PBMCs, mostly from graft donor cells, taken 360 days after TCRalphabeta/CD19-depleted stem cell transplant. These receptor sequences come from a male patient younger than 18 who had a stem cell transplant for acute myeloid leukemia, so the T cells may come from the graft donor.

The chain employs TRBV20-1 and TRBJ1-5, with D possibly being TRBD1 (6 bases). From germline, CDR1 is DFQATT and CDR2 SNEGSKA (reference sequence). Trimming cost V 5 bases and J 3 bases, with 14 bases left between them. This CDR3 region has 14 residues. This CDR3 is CSAATGGANQPQHF. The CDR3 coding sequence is TGCAGTGCTGCGACGGGGGGGGCCAATCAGCCCCAGCATTTT.

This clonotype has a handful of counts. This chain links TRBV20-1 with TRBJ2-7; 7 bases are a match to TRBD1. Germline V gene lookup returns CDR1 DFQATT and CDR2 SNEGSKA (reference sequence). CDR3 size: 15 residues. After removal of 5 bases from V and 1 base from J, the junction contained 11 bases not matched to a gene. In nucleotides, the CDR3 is TGCAGTGCTTTAACTGCTTCAGGGGGATCCTACGAGCAGTACTTC. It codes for CSALTASGGSYEQYF.